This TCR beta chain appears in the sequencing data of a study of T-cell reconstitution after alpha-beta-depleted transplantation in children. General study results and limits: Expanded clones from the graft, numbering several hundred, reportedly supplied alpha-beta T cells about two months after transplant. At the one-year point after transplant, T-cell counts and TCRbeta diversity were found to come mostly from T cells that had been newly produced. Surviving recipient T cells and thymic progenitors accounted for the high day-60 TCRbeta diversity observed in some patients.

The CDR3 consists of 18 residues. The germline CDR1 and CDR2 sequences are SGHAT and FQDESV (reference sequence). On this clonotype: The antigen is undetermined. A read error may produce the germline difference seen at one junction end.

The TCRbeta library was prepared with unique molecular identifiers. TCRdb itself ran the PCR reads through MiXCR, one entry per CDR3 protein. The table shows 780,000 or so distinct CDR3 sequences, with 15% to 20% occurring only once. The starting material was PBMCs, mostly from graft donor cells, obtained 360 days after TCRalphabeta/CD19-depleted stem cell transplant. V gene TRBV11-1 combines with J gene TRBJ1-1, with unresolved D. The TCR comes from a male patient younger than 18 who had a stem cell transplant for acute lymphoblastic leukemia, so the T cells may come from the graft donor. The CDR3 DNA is TGTACCAGCAGTTTAGCCGCTCCCGGACTAAGCGGGGACACTGAAGCTTTCTTT. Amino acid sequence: CTSSLAAPGLSGDTEAFF. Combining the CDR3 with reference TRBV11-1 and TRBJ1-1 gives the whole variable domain EAEVAQSPRYKITEKSQAVAFWCDPISGHATLYWYRQILGQGPELLVQFQDESVVDDSQLPKDRFSAERLKGVDSTLKIQPAELGDSAMYLCTSSLAAPGLSGDTEAFFGQGTRLTVV.